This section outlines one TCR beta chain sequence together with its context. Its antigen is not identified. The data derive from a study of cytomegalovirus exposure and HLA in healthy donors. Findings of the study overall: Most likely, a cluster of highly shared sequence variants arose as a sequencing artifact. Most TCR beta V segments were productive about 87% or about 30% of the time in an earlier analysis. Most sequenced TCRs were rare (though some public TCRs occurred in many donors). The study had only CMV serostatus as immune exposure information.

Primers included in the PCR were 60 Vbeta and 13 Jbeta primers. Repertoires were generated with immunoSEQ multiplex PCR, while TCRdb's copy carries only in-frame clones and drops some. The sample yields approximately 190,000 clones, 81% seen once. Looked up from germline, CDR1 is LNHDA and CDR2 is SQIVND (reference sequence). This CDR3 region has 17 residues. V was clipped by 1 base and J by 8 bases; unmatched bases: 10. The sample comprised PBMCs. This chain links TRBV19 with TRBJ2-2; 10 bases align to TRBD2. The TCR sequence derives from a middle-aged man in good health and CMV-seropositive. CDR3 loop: CASSIAPGLAGEGELFF. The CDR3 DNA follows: TGTGCCAGTAGTATAGCTCCAGGGCTAGCGGGAGAGGGGGAGCTGTTTTTT.